This T cell receptor beta chain was sequenced for a study of Ad26.COV2.S vaccination and SARS-CoV-2 variants. Study background: Ad26.COV2.S was injected intramuscularly once or twice, 56 days apart.

Clones were read by immunoSEQ multiplex PCR, and TCRdb kept only the in-frame ones, dropping some. The sample has approximately 350,000 clones, about four fifths seen once. As to this clone: Its antigen remains unidentified.

The CDR3 is 13 amino acids. V lost 5 bases and J lost 3, with 10 bases in between. Per the germline V gene, CDR1 is SGHTA and CDR2 is FQGTGA. Overall study findings and caveats: Comparable non-spike TCR breadth was observed in vaccine and placebo recipients. Substantial breadth was reported for post-vaccination spike-specific CD8+ and CD4+ T cells.

Treatment defined: roughly 19 received Ad26.COV2.S at low or high dose, single or two shots; roughly five received placebo; per-sample allocation not given. Samples analyzed were those drawn on day 63 after the first vaccine or placebo injection. An Ad26 vector that expressed Wuhan-strain SARS-CoV-2 spike constituted the vaccine. The sample in question was peripheral blood, obtained in a trial of Ad26.COV2.S vaccine versus placebo. This sequence joins TRBV7-3 and TRBJ1-1, with D perhaps matching TRBD1 (5 bases). This TCR came from a person between 18 and 59 years old who received the Ad26.COV2.S COVID-19 vaccine or a placebo. This CDR3 is CASSRGADTEAFF. Here the CDR3 DNA reads TGTGCCAGCAGCCGAGGGGCCGACACTGAAGCTTTCTTT.